This T cell receptor beta chain was documented in a study of OX40 agonist ivuxolimab in advanced cancers. Study-wide context: Dose-escalation patients suffered from hepatocellular carcinoma, melanoma, renal cell or head and neck cancer. Aged about 20 to 85 with a mean of about 60 years, they were under 85% male.

The method was immunoSEQ multiplex PCR; TCRdb's version includes in-frame clones alone and lacks a portion of them. The sample consists of some 69,000 clones, roughly 90% of them appearing once. V was shortened by 4 bases and J by 7 bases, with 14 bases between the two germline ends. This CDR3 comprises 13 residues. Germline V gene data show CDR1 as GTSNPN and CDR2 as SVGIG (reference sequence). The sample in question was CD4+ or CD8+ T cells sorted from blood, obtained in a trial of the OX40 agonist ivuxolimab. V usage is TRBV30 and J usage is TRBJ1-5; possible D gene TRBD1, 6 bases. This TCR was recovered from an adult with an advanced solid tumor such as melanoma, head and neck, liver or kidney cancer. The CDR3 DNA sequence: TGTGCCTGGAACATCGGGGGGGGCCAGCCCCAGCATTTT. This codes for CAWNIGGGQPQHF.